This TCR beta chain came from a study of shared clonotypes between healthy human individuals. The CDR3 length is 18 residues. Per the germline V gene, CDR1 is SEHNR and CDR2 is FQNEAQ (reference sequence). Trimming shortened V by 5 bases and J by 0 bases, and 17 bases separated the two germline ends. The data were produced by immunoSEQ multiplex PCR, yet TCRdb's version contains in-frame clones alone and is incomplete. The sample shows some 2,000,000 clones, approximately 96% of them seen only once. This clonotype originated in a man younger than 35 in good health. Input material: naive CD4+ T cells sorted from blood. Sample subset: CD45RA+ positively selected. This rearrangement joins TRBV7-9 to TRBJ2-6; TRBD1 or TRBD2 may be the D gene (5 bases each). Written as DNA, the CDR3 is TGTGCCAGCAGCCCCCGGGACGTCCTTTTCTCTGGGGCCAACGTCCTGACTTTC. Translating it yields CASSPRDVLFSGANVLTF.